A selection of T cell receptor beta chains follows, all from one sample in a study of beta chain features in type 1 diabetes. Measured with immunoSEQ multiplex PCR; TCRdb has only the in-frame clones, and not every one. The sample lists over 500,000 clones, roughly 15% occurring once. Sequenced sample: naive CD4+ T cells from blood. The receptor source for this set is a young man in good health. Both conserved end residues are part of each CDR3. Each record gives: CDR3 protein, J gene, clone size, V gene. Some rows mark clone size as missing; the rest say once, few, many or name a class of expanded clone.

CDR3 protein: CASSLGRRTAAYEQYF
J gene: TRBJ2-7
clone size: .
V gene: TRBV5-4

CDR3 protein: CASSPSGGAGNEQFF
J gene: TRBJ2-1
clone size: .
V gene: TRBV18

CDR3 protein: CASSPLALSSYEQYF
J gene: TRBJ2-7
clone size: few
V gene: TRBV7-9

CDR3 protein: CASSYLGSSYNSPLHF
J gene: TRBJ1-6
clone size: .
V gene: TRBV6-5

CDR3 protein: CASSYSSGVSYEQYF
J gene: TRBJ2-7
clone size: .
V gene: TRBV6-5

CDR3 protein: CASSLIGTSGIRADTQYF
J gene: TRBJ2-3
clone size: .
V gene: TRBV7-3

CDR3 protein: CASSFGTLDNSPLHF
J gene: TRBJ1-6
clone size: few
V gene: TRBV28

CDR3 protein: CASTLTGGNEQFF
J gene: TRBJ2-1
clone size: .
V gene: TRBV9

CDR3 protein: CASLQGRQFF
J gene: TRBJ2-1
clone size: .
V gene: TRBV2

CDR3 protein: CASSQEGRTGELFF
J gene: TRBJ2-2
clone size: few
V gene: TRBV4-3

CDR3 protein: CASSFQQGTNEQFF
J gene: TRBJ2-1
clone size: .
V gene: TRBV27

CDR3 protein: CASSTGVGPQHF
J gene: TRBJ1-5
clone size: .
V gene: TRBV7-2

CDR3 protein: CASSVQARPTYEQYF
J gene: TRBJ2-7
clone size: .
V gene: TRBV6-1

CDR3 protein: CASSLQGVGTGELFF
J gene: TRBJ2-2
clone size: .
V gene: TRBV28

CDR3 protein: CASSPWGVPWGEQYF
J gene: TRBJ2-7
clone size: .
V gene: TRBV13

CDR3 protein: CASSWRGTGELFF
J gene: TRBJ2-2
clone size: .
V gene: TRBV7-2

CDR3 protein: CASTDAWGSGDSYEQYF
J gene: TRBJ2-7
clone size: .
V gene: TRBV21-1

CDR3 protein: CASSYFRAGAYGYTF
J gene: TRBJ1-2
clone size: few
V gene: TRBV6-5

CDR3 protein: CASSAGEWGGYTF
J gene: TRBJ1-2
clone size: few
V gene: TRBV7-9

CDR3 protein: CASSLTGTNTGELFF
J gene: TRBJ2-2
clone size: .
V gene: TRBV5-6

CDR3 protein: CASSSGTGSYTDTQYF
J gene: TRBJ2-3
clone size: few
V gene: TRBV11-3

CDR3 protein: CASTTLDRGGQFF
J gene: TRBJ2-1
clone size: .
V gene: TRBV6-6

CDR3 protein: CASIRQGALYEQYF
J gene: TRBJ2-7
clone size: few
V gene: TRBV25-1

CDR3 protein: CASSLGVTDNEKLFF
J gene: TRBJ1-4
clone size: few
V gene: TRBV7-9

CDR3 protein: CALRTSSTYNEQFF
J gene: TRBJ2-1
clone size: .
V gene: TRBV10-3

CDR3 protein: CASSFWTGRTDTQYF
J gene: TRBJ2-3
clone size: once
V gene: TRBV27

CDR3 protein: CASSPRVNEQFF
J gene: TRBJ2-1
clone size: few
V gene: TRBV7-3

CDR3 protein: CASSLQGEGDTQYF
J gene: TRBJ2-3
clone size: few
V gene: TRBV13

CDR3 protein: CAWSVGGQGGEQYF
J gene: TRBJ2-7
clone size: few
V gene: TRBV30

CDR3 protein: CASSLGGLAGPGGADTQYF
J gene: TRBJ2-3
clone size: .
V gene: TRBV5-1

CDR3 protein: CAIRGQSNTGELFF
J gene: TRBJ2-2
clone size: .
V gene: TRBV10-3

CDR3 protein: CASSRASGLASNEQFF
J gene: TRBJ2-1
clone size: once
V gene: TRBV7-9

CDR3 protein: CASSLVQGANYGYTF
J gene: TRBJ1-2
clone size: .
V gene: TRBV5-4

CDR3 protein: CASSLLPGPNTGELFF
J gene: TRBJ2-2
clone size: .
V gene: TRBV7-2

CDR3 protein: CASSQEGLAGGGGTQYF
J gene: TRBJ2-3
clone size: few
V gene: TRBV4-3

CDR3 protein: CATSRDLPNYNEQFF
J gene: TRBJ2-1
clone size: .
V gene: TRBV15

CDR3 protein: CASSLFAGAGANVLTF
J gene: TRBJ2-6
clone size: .
V gene: TRBV28

CDR3 protein: CASSSRQGAGAFF
J gene: TRBJ1-1
clone size: .
V gene: TRBV7-9

CDR3 protein: CASSIPGTNSYNEQFF
J gene: TRBJ2-1
clone size: .
V gene: TRBV19

CDR3 protein: CASSVGDTAPYEQYF
J gene: .
clone size: few
V gene: TRBV9

CDR3 protein: CASSLSGSSYNEQFF
J gene: TRBJ2-1
clone size: few
V gene: TRBV9

CDR3 protein: CASSASTGNYGYTF
J gene: TRBJ1-2
clone size: .
V gene: TRBV7-8

CDR3 protein: CASGDQQTRTGELFF
J gene: TRBJ2-2
clone size: .
V gene: TRBV5-1

CDR3 protein: CASGNSNQPQHF
J gene: TRBJ1-5
clone size: few
V gene: TRBV27

CDR3 protein: CASSVDRAYEQYF
J gene: TRBJ2-7
clone size: few
V gene: TRBV6-1

CDR3 protein: CASSKPGQGMNEQYF
J gene: TRBJ2-7
clone size: .
V gene: TRBV18

CDR3 protein: CASSPWTGPPFF
J gene: TRBJ2-1
clone size: .
V gene: TRBV7-3

CDR3 protein: CASSPRGTGLQPYEQYF
J gene: TRBJ2-7
clone size: .
V gene: TRBV18

CDR3 protein: CSAVADIPQHF
J gene: TRBJ1-5
clone size: .
V gene: TRBV20-1

CDR3 protein: CALGTGWNTGELFF
J gene: TRBJ2-2
clone size: .
V gene: TRBV2

CDR3 protein: CSVLARRKIEDEKLFF
J gene: TRBJ1-4
clone size: .
V gene: TRBV29-1

CDR3 protein: CASSIGPGTGAYNEQFF
J gene: TRBJ2-1
clone size: .
V gene: TRBV19

CDR3 protein: CASSQDLILAGKETQYF
J gene: TRBJ2-5
clone size: few
V gene: TRBV4-3

CDR3 protein: CASSLEGQKNTEAFF
J gene: TRBJ1-1
clone size: .
V gene: TRBV5-1

CDR3 protein: CASSVGPDRGNQPQHF
J gene: TRBJ1-5
clone size: .
V gene: TRBV9

CDR3 protein: CASGQGAPDTQYF
J gene: TRBJ2-3
clone size: .
V gene: TRBV28

CDR3 protein: CASSRGTGGQETQYF
J gene: TRBJ2-5
clone size: .
V gene: TRBV18